Included here is one T cell receptor beta chain sequence, with context. The data belong to a study of preoperative IRX-2 immunotherapy in early breast cancer. V was clipped by 11 bases and J by 2 bases; unmatched bases: 12. The germline gives CDR1 MNHGY, CDR2 SAAAGT. The CDR3 totals 14 residues. The treatment was: preoperative locoregional IRX-2 cytokine immunotherapy. This phase Ib study tested locoregional IRX-2 cytokine immunotherapy given before surgery. Data came from immunoSEQ multiplex PCR; TCRdb stores just in-frame clones and leaves some out. The sample consists of 7,000 to 9,500 clones, more than 75% of them appearing once.

V is TRBV6-8 and J is TRBJ2-7; 7 bases map to TRBD2. The sample was tumor tissue, taken after IRX-2 immunotherapy. The sequence derives from a human donor with breast cancer. The chain's CDR3 is CALNGRGAPYEQYF. The CDR3 DNA is TGTGCCCTGAATGGGAGGGGTGCCCCCTACGAGCAGTACTTC.